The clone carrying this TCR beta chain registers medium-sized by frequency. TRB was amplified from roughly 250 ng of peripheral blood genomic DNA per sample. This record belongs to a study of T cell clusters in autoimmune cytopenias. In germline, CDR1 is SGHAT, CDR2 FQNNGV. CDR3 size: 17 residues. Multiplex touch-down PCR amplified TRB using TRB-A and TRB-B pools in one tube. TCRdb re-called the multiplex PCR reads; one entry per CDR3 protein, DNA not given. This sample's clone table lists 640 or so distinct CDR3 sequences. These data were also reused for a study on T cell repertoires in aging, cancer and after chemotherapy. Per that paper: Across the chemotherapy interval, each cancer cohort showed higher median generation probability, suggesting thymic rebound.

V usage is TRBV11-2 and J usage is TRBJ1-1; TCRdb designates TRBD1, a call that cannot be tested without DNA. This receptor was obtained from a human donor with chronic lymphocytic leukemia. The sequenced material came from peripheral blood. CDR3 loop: CVSRTSGQGAKETEAFF.